This T cell receptor (beta chain) originates from a study of CD4 T cells in relation to SARS-CoV-2 and coronaviruses. Study-level background: Controls used an HIV-1 Nef peptide pool or no peptide. Study findings and constraints: This crossreactivity analysis covered spike protein alone, no other viral proteins.

V trimming: 3 bases; J trimming: 2 bases; junction bases outside the gene matches: 8. The CDR3 covers 17 residues. Per germline, CDR1 ENHRY and CDR2 SYGVKD. Before the COVID-19 pandemic, during about 2011-2019, CD4+ T cells were taken from unexposed donors. After more than eight days of culture, CD4+ T cells were isolated. Testing used SARS-CoV-2 S/N and four cold-coronavirus spikes on unexposed-donor CD4+ T cells, cells permitting. Half the medium was replaced with IL-2 medium on days 3 and 7. Remarks on this clone: Antigen: not known.

Method: immunoSEQ multiplex PCR; TCRdb's copy keeps in-frame clones and lacks some. The table shows roughly 10,000 clones, with 70% to 85% occurring only once. Sequenced material: CD4+ T cells from PBMCs, cultured in vitro. This receptor was taken from a human donor in good health. The rearrangement links TRBV10-3 to TRBJ2-2; TRBD1 agrees at 8 bases. CDR3: CAISDLHDRGNTGELFF. DNA of the CDR3: TGTGCCATCAGTGACCTACACGACAGGGGAAACACCGGGGAGCTGTTTTTT.